A selection of T cell receptor beta chains follows, all from one sample in a study of control samples from healthy donors and cancer patients. The assay was immunoSEQ multiplex PCR, and TCRdb's table has in-frame clones only and misses some. Of approximately 83,000 clones in the sample, approximately 95% were seen once. The sample was blood. These receptors were obtained from a woman in her 30s in good health. Both conserved end residues are trimmed from each CDR3.

CDR3aa: ASGRGRESEKLF
j_gene: TRBJ1-4
v_gene: TRBV2

CDR3aa: ASTPESGDVGTQY
j_gene: TRBJ2-3
v_gene: TRBV7-9

CDR3aa: ASGFGGNTEAF
j_gene: TRBJ1-1
v_gene: TRBV12-5

CDR3aa: ASSLPGEGGSTDTQY
j_gene: TRBJ2-3
v_gene: TRBV7-9

CDR3aa: ASSVVGSRNTGELF
j_gene: TRBJ2-2
v_gene: TRBV9

CDR3aa: ASSLVQGPYEQY
j_gene: TRBJ2-7
v_gene: TRBV7-6

CDR3aa: ATSDPRGGRETQY
j_gene: TRBJ2-5
v_gene: TRBV24-1

CDR3aa: ASKTSGRLGTSEQF
j_gene: TRBJ2-1
v_gene: TRBV5-1

CDR3aa: ATSRRDRGNQPQH
j_gene: TRBJ1-5
v_gene: TRBV15

CDR3aa: ASSSGRLGPLH
j_gene: TRBJ1-6
v_gene: TRBV7-2

CDR3aa: ASSRPGLADHTDTQY
j_gene: TRBJ2-3
v_gene: TRBV4-1

CDR3aa: ASSQDREQY
j_gene: TRBJ2-7
v_gene: TRBV3-1/TRBV3-2

CDR3aa: ASSYSGLAGNEQY
j_gene: TRBJ2-7
v_gene: TRBV6-5

CDR3aa: ASILQRGTEAF
j_gene: TRBJ1-1
v_gene: TRBV6-5

CDR3aa: ASSQPLRSGGVDEQF
j_gene: TRBJ2-1
v_gene: TRBV3-1/TRBV3-2

CDR3aa: ASSPQGDRNTEAF
j_gene: TRBJ1-1
v_gene: TRBV7-6

CDR3aa: ASSLDLLQGATNEKLF
j_gene: TRBJ1-4
v_gene: TRBV11-2

CDR3aa: ATSRTGVSSITNNEQF
j_gene: TRBJ2-1
v_gene: TRBV15

CDR3aa: ASSQGTGGLDTQY
j_gene: TRBJ2-3
v_gene: TRBV7-9

CDR3aa: SATTRLGNLPAF
j_gene: TRBJ1-1
v_gene: TRBV29-1

CDR3aa: ASSPGQTYEQY
j_gene: TRBJ2-7
v_gene: TRBV9